This is a list of T cell receptor beta chains from one sample in a study of T cell responses to AZD1222 COVID-19 vaccine. Clones were read by immunoSEQ multiplex PCR, and TCRdb kept only the in-frame ones, dropping some. In the table there are tens of thousands of clones, roughly nine tenths of which are singletons. The sequencing used peripheral blood, collected on day 0 of AZD1222 vaccination. Source of these receptors: an adult in good health. CDR3s include the opening cysteine and the closing phenylalanine or tryptophan. D genes are given only for firm matches. Size is omitted from some rows. Given values are once, few, many or a class for expanded clones.

D,size,J,V,DNA,CDR3
NA,once,TRBJ1-5,TRBV6-6,TGTGCCTCTACGGGGAGGGCTCTCGGCGGGGACCAGCCCCAGCATTTT,CASTGRALGGDQPQHF
TRBD1,NA,TRBJ2-2,TRBV24-1,TGTGCCATCACCGACAGGGACACCGGGGAGCTGTTTTTT,CAITDRDTGELFF
NA,NA,TRBJ1-2,TRBV15,TGTGCCACCAGCAGAGATGGTGGGCTTTGCGTTTTC,CATSRDGGLCVF
NA,NA,TRBJ1-5,TRBV6-5,TGTGCCAGCAGTCGAGGACGTGAGCCCCAGCATTTT,CASSRGREPQHF
NA,NA,TRBJ1-3,TRBV28,TGTGCCAGCAATTCAGTGAACGGAAACACCATATATTTT,CASNSVNGNTIYF
TRBD1,NA,TRBJ1-4,TRBV30,TGTGCCTGGAGTTTCCGGGACAGGGGTGAAAAACTGTTTTTT,CAWSFRDRGEKLFF
NA,NA,TRBJ2-7,TRBV2,TGTGCCAGCAAGCTAGGCGGGTCCTACGAGCAGTACTTC,CASKLGGSYEQYF
NA,NA,TRBJ1-2,TRBV29-1,TGCAGCGTTGAAGCAACCCGTCAGAACTATGGCTACACCTTC,CSVEATRQNYGYTF
NA,NA,TRBJ2-7,TRBV3-1/TRBV3-2,TGTGCCAGCAGCCTCCGGGACACAGAGCAGTACTTC,CASSLRDTEQYF
NA,NA,TRBJ1-2,TRBV30,TGTGCTCGCGCCTCACTTTCGGACGGCTACACCTTC,CARASLSDGYTF
TRBD1,once,TRBJ1-2,TRBV3-1/TRBV3-2,TGTGCCAGCAGCCAAGCCGGGACAGGGACCGGCTACACCTTC,CASSQAGTGTGYTF
NA,NA,TRBJ2-7,TRBV27,TGTGCCAGCAGTCCAGGGACTCCCGTCACCTACGAGCAGTACTTC,CASSPGTPVTYEQYF
TRBD1,NA,TRBJ1-5,TRBV19,TGTGCCAGTAGTATAAAGGCCCGGACAGGGGATCAGCCCCAGCATTTT,CASSIKARTGDQPQHF
NA,once,TRBJ2-5,TRBV28,TGTGCCAGCGGAACGACTAGGGCGGAGACCCAGTACTTC,CASGTTRAETQYF
NA,NA,TRBJ1-2,TRBV6-1,TGTGCCAGCAGTGAAGGGACGGCGTTTTCTAACTATGGCTACACCTTC,CASSEGTAFSNYGYTF
NA,NA,TRBJ2-2,TRBV12-5,TGTGCTAGTGGTCAGAAGGGACTGAACACCGGGGAGCTGTTTTTT,CASGQKGLNTGELFF
NA,few,TRBJ1-4,TRBV28,TGTGCCAGCAGGACTTTTGGGGAAAAACTGTTTTTT,CASRTFGEKLFF
NA,NA,TRBJ1-1,TRBV28,TGTGCCAGCAGTCGGATGAACACTGAAGCTTTCTTT,CASSRMNTEAFF
TRBD2,NA,TRBJ2-1,TRBV19,TGTGCCAGTAGTATTGGGCTAGCGGGTACGAGTGAGCAGTTCTTC,CASSIGLAGTSEQFF
TRBD1,NA,TRBJ2-6,TRBV29-1,TGCAGCGCCTCGACAGGGGGAAGGTCTGGGGCCAACGTCCTGACTTTC,CSASTGGRSGANVLTF
NA,NA,TRBJ2-5,TRBV7-7,TGTGCTAGCAGCTCCGGACAGTCCCTCGAACAAGAGACCCAGTACTTC,CASSSGQSLEQETQYF
TRBD1,NA,TRBJ1-2,TRBV24-1,TGTGCCACCAGCGAACAGGGGGCAATCTATGGCTACACCTTC,CATSEQGAIYGYTF
TRBD1,once,TRBJ1-2,TRBV3-1/TRBV3-2,TGTGCCAGCAGCCAAGACTCCAGGGGGATCTATGGCTACACCTTC,CASSQDSRGIYGYTF
NA,NA,TRBJ2-3,TRBV5-4,TGTGCCAGCAGCTTCCAGCGGACAGCCAGCACAGATACGCAGTATTTT,CASSFQRTASTDTQYF
TRBD2,NA,TRBJ2-1,TRBV28,TGTGCCAGCAGTTTAGGGCTAGCGGGGTACAATGAGCAGTTCTTC,CASSLGLAGYNEQFF
TRBD1,few,TRBJ1-1,TRBV5-1,TGCGCCAGCAGCACCGGGACAGACACTGAAGCTTTCTTT,CASSTGTDTEAFF
NA,few,TRBJ2-4,TRBV11-3,TGTGCCAGCAGCTTCGACGGAGTCAAAAACATTCAGTACTTC,CASSFDGVKNIQYF
NA,NA,TRBJ1-6,TRBV6-5,TGTGCCAGCACCTCGCGGCAGTCGAGGGATTCACCCCTCCACTTT,CASTSRQSRDSPLHF
NA,NA,TRBJ2-1,TRBV5-1,TGCGCCAGCAGCTTGGGGGCAGGGAGCAATGAGCAGTTCTTC,CASSLGAGSNEQFF
NA,few,TRBJ2-7,TRBV7-3,TGTGCCAGCAGCCGCTACAGGGCCCCCTACGAGCAGTACTTC,CASSRYRAPYEQYF
NA,NA,TRBJ1-1,TRBV28,TGTGCCAGCAGGTCAGGGTTAGTGAACACTGAAGCTTTCTTT,CASRSGLVNTEAFF
NA,NA,TRBJ1-4,TRBV5-4,TGTGCCAGCAGCGGACGCTTGGAGGGGGAAAAACTGTTTTTT,CASSGRLEGEKLFF
NA,NA,TRBJ2-1,TRBV5-1,TGCGCCAGCAGCTTGGATGTGGAGCAGTTCTTC,CASSLDVEQFF
NA,NA,TRBJ1-4,TRBV5-1,TGCGCCAGCAGCTTGAGGTCGCAGGGCACTAATGAAAAACTGTTTTTT,CASSLRSQGTNEKLFF
NA,NA,TRBJ1-5,TRBV28,TGTGCCAGCAGTCCCCAGGTGGGATATAGCAATCAGCCCCAGCATTTT,CASSPQVGYSNQPQHF
NA,NA,TRBJ2-2,TRBV12-5,TGTGCTAGTGGTTTGGGTGTGACCGGGGAGCTGTTTTTT,CASGLGVTGELFF
TRBD2,NA,TRBJ2-3,TRBV11-2,TGTGCCAGCAGCTTCGCCAGCGGGGGGGCAACAGATACGCAGTATTTT,CASSFASGGATDTQYF
TRBD1,NA,TRBJ2-7,TRBV2,TGTGCCAGCAGTGAACCGGCCGGGACAGGGTCCTTCTACGAGCAGTACTTC,CASSEPAGTGSFYEQYF